This entry describes one T cell receptor beta chain. The assay was immunoSEQ multiplex PCR, and TCRdb's table has in-frame clones only and misses some. This sample has 150,000 to 200,000 clones, with around nine tenths found just once. These data belong to a study of control samples from healthy donors and cancer patients. Per the germline V gene, CDR1 is SNHLY and CDR2 is FYNNEI. The V and J ends lost 4 bases and 5 bases respectively, with 9 bases between them. The CDR3 covers 13 residues. The chain combines TRBV2 with TRBJ2-1; D gene ambiguous. Sample: blood. The receptor was derived from a man aged 25 to 40 in good health. In DNA form, the CDR3 reads TGTGCCAGCAGTGTACGCGGAAACAATGAGCAGTTCTTC. Translating gives CASSVRGNNEQFF.